This TCR beta chain is drawn from a study of regulatory T cells in long-lasting Graves disease. Time point reported: persistent/refractory GD, antithyroid drugs over 5 years with positive TRAb. Preparation of the TCR library used RNA extracted from PBMCs. Arm-PCR of CDR3 regions and iRepertoire HTBI primers were used to build TCR beta libraries. TCRdb fed the multiplex PCR reads into MiXCR, producing one record per CDR3 protein. This table holds more than 650,000 distinct CDR3 sequences, about 30% found once. Germline loops: CDR1 SGHTA, CDR2 FQGNSA. This CDR3 has 14 amino acids. The J segment lost 6 bases and the V segment lost 1 base, leaving 3 bases of the junction unmatched. This clonotype has only one observation.

The source was peripheral blood mononuclear cells (PBMCs), collected when the disease was refractory, from a patient treated with antithyroid drugs. V and J are TRBV7-2 and TRBJ1-2, with 9 positions matching TRBD1. The source is a female donor with Graves disease. The CDR3 DNA reads as TGTGCCAGCAGCTTAGAGGGACAGGGAGATGGCTACACCTTC. This sequence encodes CASSLEGQGDGYTF.